One and the same sample provided the 5 T cell receptor beta chains below, sequenced in a study of immune evolution from preneoplasia to lung adenocarcinoma (dated by TCRdb to the early 2020s). Library construction relied on the immunoSEQ multiplex PCR assay. Sourced from immuneACCESS, this table was stored by TCRdb with only in-frame sequences that have V and J called. A share of the clones is absent; for the studies checked, an unresolved V gene accounts for under half, and the remainder has no known explanation. For this sample the table gives around 2,500 clones, of which about two fifths were detected only once. The leading ten clones occupy around 17% of the sample. The sequenced material came from FFPE adjacent normal lung tissue. The receptor source for this set is a person aged 60 to 85 with lung adenocarcinoma.

The CDR3 DNA reads as TGCGCCAGCAGCCAAGGACCCGGAGGGAACACCGGGGAGCTGTTTTTT. Translated: CASSQGPGGNTGELFF. This chain connects TRBV4-3 to TRBJ2-2; D is perhaps TRBD2 (5 bases). This CDR3 comprises 16 residues. V was trimmed by 1 base and J by 1 base, leaving 10 bases between them. The V gene's germline CDR1 is LGHNA and CDR2 YSLEER.

The CDR3 coding sequence is TGTGCCAGCAGCTTATTCGGGGCAGGGTCCTACGAGCAGTACTTC. It is translated as CASSLFGAGSYEQYF. The chain joins TRBV13 to TRBJ2-7; D may be TRBD1 or TRBD2 (5 bases each). Between the trimmed V and J ends, which lost 2 bases and 1 base, there was a span of 12 bases. CDR3 length: 15 residues. Germline CDR1 reads PRHDT; CDR2 reads FYEKMQ (reference sequence).

V is TRBV10-2 and J is TRBJ1-1; D unresolved. V was clipped by 0 bases and J by 1 base, with 6 bases between them. The CDR3 is 14 residues long. Germline CDR1 reads WSHSY; CDR2 reads SAAADI. CDR3 loop: CASSESIRNTEAFF. CDR3 coding DNA: TGCGCCAGCAGTGAGTCGATTCGGAACACTGAAGCTTTCTTT.

The genes are TRBV5-6 and TRBJ2-3; D perhaps matches TRBD1 (6 bases). This CDR3 contains 14 residues. CDR1 and CDR2 (germline): SGHDT, YYEEEE. V lost 4 bases and J 7 bases, leaving 16 bases between the germline ends. The CDR3 region is CASSNKTGFYTQYF. The CDR3 nucleotides are TGTGCCAGCAGCAACAAAACAGGGTTCTATACGCAGTATTTT.

This clone was seen a few times. The rearrangement links TRBV5-1 to TRBJ2-3; D is uncertain. Germline lookup yields CDR1 SGHRS and CDR2 YFSETQ. CDR3 length equals 13 residues. Trimming stripped 4 bases from V and 6 bases from J, with 12 bases between. The CDR3 DNA sequence: TGCGCCAGCAGCCCGGAGTTCCAGGATACGCAGTATTTT. This codes for CASSPEFQDTQYF. Together with reference TRBV5-1 and TRBJ2-3, the CDR3 gives the full variable domain: KAGVTQTPRYLIKTRGQQVTLSCSPISGHRSVSWYQQTPGQGLQFLFEYFSETQRNKGNFPGRFSGRQFSNSRSEMNVSTLELGDSALYLCASSPEFQDTQYFGPGTRLTVL.